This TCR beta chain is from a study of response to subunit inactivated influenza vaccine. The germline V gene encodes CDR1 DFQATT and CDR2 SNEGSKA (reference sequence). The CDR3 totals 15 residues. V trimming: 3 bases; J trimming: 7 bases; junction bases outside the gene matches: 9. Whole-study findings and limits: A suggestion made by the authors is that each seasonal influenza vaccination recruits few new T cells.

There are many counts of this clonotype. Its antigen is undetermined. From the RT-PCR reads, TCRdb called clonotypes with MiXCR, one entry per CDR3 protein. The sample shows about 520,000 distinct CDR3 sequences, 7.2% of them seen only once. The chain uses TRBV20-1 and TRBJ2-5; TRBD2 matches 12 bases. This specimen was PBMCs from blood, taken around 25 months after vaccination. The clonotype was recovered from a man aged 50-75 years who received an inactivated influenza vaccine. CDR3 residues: CSASHSSGGVGTQYF. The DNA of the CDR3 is TGCAGTGCTAGCCACTCTAGCGGGGGGGTCGGGACCCAGTACTTC.